This T cell receptor (beta chain) was captured by sequencing in a study of Graves' ophthalmopathy and Graves' hyperthyroidism. Overall study findings and caveats: Between ophthalmopathy and stable hyperthyroidism, a 13-signature model drew a separation with approximately 90% sensitivity and around 80% specificity.

CDR3 regions of TCR beta were amplified from RNA transcripts. Scientists carried out first-round RT-PCR using HTBI primers and then a second-round multiplex PCR. TCRdb re-called the multiplex PCR reads through MiXCR, storing one row per CDR3 protein. The table includes hundreds of thousands of distinct CDR3 sequences, over 13% detected once. The diagnostic workup employed clinical symptoms, serum thyroxine, TRAb, thyroid ultrasound and orbital computed tomography. This clonotype was seen at least ten times. Its antigen is unknown. The TCR originated in a woman in her 30s with Graves' ophthalmopathy. The sequenced sample consisted of blood.

The CDR3 DNA is TGTGCCAGCAGCCAACTTTCACAGGCTGGGGCCAACGTCCTGACTTTC. Translation gives CASSQLSQAGANVLTF. The chain has TRBV4-2 and TRBJ2-6; maybe TRBD1 (5 bases). The CDR3 loop spans 16 amino acids. The V gene lost 2 bases and the J gene lost 2 bases, with 10 bases spanning the gap. Germline V CDR1 and CDR2: LGHNA, YNFKEQ.